The clone carrying this T cell receptor (beta chain) was counted between two and nine times. Its antigen remains unidentified. Unique molecular identifiers were incorporated when the TCRbeta library was constructed. TCRdb used MiXCR to reprocess the PCR reads, holding one entry per CDR3 protein. The sample shows about 350,000 distinct CDR3 sequences, around 16% of them seen only once. Trimming cost V 6 bases and J 9 bases; bases outside gene matches: 11. There are 15 residues in the CDR3. CDR1 is MNHNS, CDR2 SASEGT, per germline. These data are taken from a study of T-cell reconstitution after alpha-beta-depleted transplantation in children. Study conclusions and caveats: One year after transplant, T-cell counts and diversity came mostly from newly produced T cells. It was reported that alpha-beta T cells came from several hundred expanded graft clones (about two months after transplant).

This clonotype originated in a male patient between 2 and 9 years old who had a stem cell transplant for acute lymphoblastic leukemia, so the T cells may come from the graft donor. The chain couples TRBV6-1 to TRBJ2-1, with 10 bases lining up with TRBD2. The specimen comprised PBMCs, mostly from graft donor cells, sampled 360 days after TCRalphabeta/CD19-depleted stem cell transplant. The CDR3 loop is CASSDFSGRTSEQFF. In nucleotides, the CDR3 is TGTGCCAGCAGCGACTTTAGCGGGAGGACTAGTGAGCAGTTCTTC.